The 27 T cell receptor beta chains below come from one sample, sequenced in a study of T cell responses to AZD1222 COVID-19 vaccine (dated by TCRdb to the early 2020s). The sample's time point label, decoded: baseline before first vaccination. The library relied on the immunoSEQ multiplex PCR assay. TCRdb's version of the immuneACCESS table is confined to in-frame rearrangements and falls short of the full clone set. An unresolved V gene accounts for under half of the shortfall where checked; the remainder is of unknown origin. The sample profile shows roughly 170,000 clones; about 86% of them were found once. Of the sample, less than 0.55% falls within the top ten clones. This specimen consisted of peripheral blood, obtained on day 0 of AZD1222 vaccination. Every receptor here comes from an adult in good health.

The chain recombines TRBV28 with TRBJ1-2; no reliable D call. This CDR3 has 15 residues. Germline V gives CDR1 MDHEN, CDR2 SYDVKM. The V gene lost 3 bases and the J gene lost 4 bases, with 15 bases spanning the gap. This chain's CDR3 is CASSFRRTASYGYTF. The CDR3 bases are TGTGCCAGCAGTTTCCGTAGGACGGCCAGCTATGGCTACACCTTC.

The J gene is TRBJ1-1, the V gene TRBV7-9, with D perhaps TRBD1 (5 bases). This CDR3 is 17 amino acids long. Trimming removed 5 bases at V and 3 bases at J, with 22 bases between. Germline V gene data show CDR1 as SEHNR and CDR2 as FQNEAQ (reference sequence). DNA of the CDR3: TGTGCCAGCAGCGCACCCCGTCCAGGGTTCGGGGACACTGAAGCTTTCTTT. Its protein is CASSAPRPGFGDTEAFF.

This clone was counted once. V usage is TRBV5-4 and J usage is TRBJ2-3, with 7 bases aligning to TRBD2. CDR1 is SGHNT and CDR2 is YYREEE in the germline V gene (reference sequence). This CDR3 is built from 13 residues. J lost 3 bases, V lost 6 bases, and 4 bases had no gene match. Here the CDR3 reads CASKGGSTDTQYF. For the CDR3, the DNA is TGTGCCAGCAAGGGCGGGAGTACAGATACGCAGTATTTT.

This chain uses TRBV12-5 with TRBJ1-1; maybe TRBD1 (5 bases). V shed 4 bases and J shed 3 bases, with 18 bases lying between them. The CDR3 runs to 16 residues. The germline gives CDR1 LGHNT, CDR2 FRNRAP. CDR3 coding DNA: TGTGCTAGTGGTTCTGGTCTGGGGATGGGGGACACTGAAGCTTTCTTT. Encoded protein: CASGSGLGMGDTEAFF.

The chain couples TRBV28 to TRBJ2-2, with 16 bases aligning to TRBD2. CDR3 size: 18 residues. Germline V lookup: CDR1 MDHEN, CDR2 SYDVKM. Trimming took 5 bases from V and 4 from J; bases not matched to a gene: 7. CDR3 DNA: TGTGCCAGCAGTCCCGGGACTAGCGGGGGGGCCCGCACCGGGGAGCTGTTTTTT. It codes for CASSPGTSGGARTGELFF.

J is TRBJ1-1 and V is TRBV6-1; D is uncertain. The CDR3 is 16 amino acids. Germline-derived CDR1 and CDR2 are MNHNS and SASEGT. V shed 2 bases and J shed 7 bases, with 20 bases lying between them. CDR3 in amino acids: CASSEPERVQGDEAFF. As DNA, the CDR3 is TGTGCCAGCAGTGAACCGGAACGGGTCCAAGGTGATGAAGCTTTCTTT.

CDR3 loop: CASSSGGQGKDTQYF. CDR3 DNA sequence: TGTGCCAGCAGCTCAGGGGGACAGGGGAAAGATACGCAGTATTTT. This chain links TRBV28 with TRBJ2-3, with 10 bases fitting TRBD1. This CDR3 contains 15 residues. Germline CDR1 MDHEN, CDR2 SYDVKM. J was trimmed by 5 bases and V by 6 bases; bases with no gene match: 8.

In DNA form, the CDR3 reads TGTGCCACCAGTGTATCGGGGAGAGGGCCCAAAGAGAGCTATGGCTACACCTTC. Translated: CATSVSGRGPKESYGYTF. The chain links TRBV24-1 to TRBJ1-2; unclear D gene. This CDR3 has 18 amino acids. The germline V gene has CDR1 KGHDR and CDR2 SFDVKD. Trimming removed 5 bases from V and 4 bases from J, with 25 bases in between.

The V gene is TRBV5-1, the J gene TRBJ1-6; D possibly corresponds to TRBD1 (5 bases). There are 16 residues in the CDR3. CDR1 and CDR2 from the germline V gene are SGHRS and YFSETQ. Trimming left V 0 bases short and J 0 bases short, with 7 bases between. This CDR3 is CASSLGGASYNSPLHF. The DNA for the CDR3 is TGCGCCAGCAGCTTGGGAGGGGCCTCCTATAATTCACCCCTCCACTTT.

The V and J genes are TRBV27 and TRBJ2-2, with TRBD2 matching over 10 bases. The germline V gene encodes CDR1 MNHEY and CDR2 SMNVEV (reference sequence). This CDR3 comprises 15 residues. Trimming cost V 5 bases and J 6 bases; bases outside gene matches: 6. CDR3 nucleotide sequence: TGTGCCAGCAGTATTCCCGGGACTAGCGCCGGGGAGCTGTTTTTT. It yields the protein CASSIPGTSAGELFF.

The V and J genes are TRBV11-2 and TRBJ1-1; D ambiguous. Trimming removed 1 base at V and 4 bases at J, with 10 bases between. CDR1 and CDR2 (germline): SGHAT, FQNNGV. The CDR3 totals 14 residues. Here the CDR3 DNA reads TGTGCCAGCAGCTTAGGTCGTGAGTCCACTGAAGCTTTCTTT. Protein sequence: CASSLGRESTEAFF.

V gene TRBV3-1 (or the pseudogene TRBV3-2) combines with J gene TRBJ1-1; D is ambiguous. This CDR3 spans 14 amino acids. CDR1 and CDR2 from the germline V gene are LGHDT and YNNKEL (reference sequence). V gave up 5 bases and J gave up 0 bases, with 10 bases separating them. The CDR3 spells CASSAQPMNTEAFF. The CDR3 DNA follows: TGTGCCAGCAGCGCCCAGCCTATGAACACTGAAGCTTTCTTT.

A remark on this clone: This same CDR3 is encoded by further DNA sequences in the sample. The chain is built from TRBV3-1 (or the pseudogene TRBV3-2) and TRBJ2-1; maybe TRBD2 (7 bases). V lost 4 bases and J lost 7, with 11 bases in between. The CDR3 spans 13 residues. The germline gives CDR1 LGHDT, CDR2 YNNKEL (reference sequence). The CDR3 DNA sequence: TGTGCCAGCAGCCCCGGGGGGCGTAATGAGCAGTTCTTC. Protein: CASSPGGRNEQFF.

Written as DNA, the CDR3 is TGTGCCAGCAGTCCCCCGGGACAGGGTAGGACTGAAGCTTTCTTT. Its protein is CASSPPGQGRTEAFF. The rearrangement joins TRBV28 to TRBJ1-1; the match to TRBD1 covers 9 bases. V dropped 5 bases and J dropped 5; count of bases not matched to a gene: 9. The CDR3 is 15 amino acids. In germline, CDR1 is MDHEN, CDR2 SYDVKM.

The chain carries TRBV7-9 and TRBJ1-1, with D possibly matching TRBD1 (5 bases). The CDR3 extends over 14 amino acids. Germline-derived CDR1 and CDR2 are SEHNR and FQNEAQ (reference sequence). V was cut by 3 bases and J by 5 bases, with 13 bases left in between. CDR3 bases: TGTGCCAGCAGCTTGGACGCCGGGGGGACTGAAGCTTTCTTT. Amino acid sequence: CASSLDAGGTEAFF. The full variable domain, with the rest looked up from reference TRBV7-9 and TRBJ1-1, is DTGVSQNPRHKITKRGQNVTFRCDPISEHNRLYWYRQTLGQGPEFLTYFQNEAQLEKSRLLSDRFSAERPKGSFSTLEIQRTEQGDSAMYLCASSLDAGGTEAFFGQGTRLTVV.

The rearrangement joins TRBV20-1 to TRBJ2-7; TRBD1 agrees at 10 bases. The CDR3 runs 14 residues. Germline V gene sequence: CDR1 DFQATT, CDR2 SNEGSKA (reference sequence). V was clipped by 3 bases and J by 6 bases; unmatched bases: 8. The CDR3 reads CSASQGTGVVEQYF. DNA for the CDR3: TGCAGTGCTAGTCAGGGGACAGGGGTGGTCGAGCAGTACTTC.

V is TRBV12-2 and J is TRBJ1-5. TRBV12-2 is given as a pseudogene. CDR3 size: 16 residues. DNA of the CDR3: TGTGCAAGTCGCTTAGCTCCGGACGAACGCAATCAGCCCCAGCATTTT. Protein sequence: CASRLAPDERNQPQHF.

The rearrangement uses TRBV6-5 and TRBJ2-7; 10 nucleotides align to TRBD2. The CDR3 sequence is 13 residues long. Germline V lookup: CDR1 MNHEY, CDR2 SVGAGI. The junction had 4 bases not matched to a gene; V was cut back by 8 bases and J by 3 bases. CDR3 loop: CASRTSGNYEQYF. The DNA of the CDR3 is TGTGCCAGCCGGACTAGCGGTAACTACGAGCAGTACTTC.

The count of this clone is one. V gene TRBV18 combines with J gene TRBJ1-3; D possibly corresponds to TRBD1 (6 bases). V was cut by 5 bases and J by 0 bases, with 11 bases left in between. The CDR3 sequence is 15 residues long. Germline V gene data show CDR1 as KGHSH and CDR2 as LQKENI. CDR3 sequence (DNA): TGTGCCAGCTCATTTAGACAGGACTCTGGAAACACCATATATTTT. It is translated as CASSFRQDSGNTIYF.

The V and J genes are TRBV21-1 and TRBJ2-7; the D call in the table, TRBD1, was not verified against the DNA. TRBV21-1 counts as a pseudogene. The CDR3 length is 16 residues. CDR3 sequence: CASSKGLVDSPYEQYF. The CDR3 nucleotides are TGTGCCAGCAGCAAAGGGTTGGTGGACAGCCCCTACGAGCAGTACTTC.

The CDR3 coding sequence is TGCGCCAGCAGCTCTACCGGCAGGGGTAGGACTGAAGCTTTCTTT. Protein product: CASSSTGRGRTEAFF. V is TRBV5-1 and J is TRBJ1-1; perhaps TRBD1 as D (6 bases). The CDR3 length is 15 residues. Looked up from germline, CDR1 is SGHRS and CDR2 is YFSETQ. Trimming removed 3 bases at V and 5 bases at J, with 17 bases between.

The rearrangement uses TRBV30 and TRBJ2-3; 10 bases match TRBD2. The CDR3 is 14 residues long. CDR1 is GTSNPN and CDR2 is SVGIG in the germline V gene (reference sequence). V lost 2 bases and J lost 4; bases outside the gene matches: 3. CDR3 DNA: TGTGCCTGGAGTCCCGGACTAGCGGCAGATACGCAGTATTTT. Translating it yields CAWSPGLAADTQYF. Using reference TRBV30 and TRBJ2-3 for the parts outside the CDR3, the full variable domain is SQTIHQWPATLVQPVGSPLSLECTVEGTSNPNLYWYRQAAGRGLQLLFYSVGIGQISSEVPQNLSASRPQDRQFILSSKKLLLSDSGFYLCAWSPGLAADTQYFGPGTRLTVL.

The chain is built from TRBV20-1 and TRBJ2-5; a possible D gene is TRBD2 (6 bases). This CDR3 is 15 amino acids long. V gave up 3 bases and J gave up 4 bases, with 18 bases separating them. Germline CDR1 reads DFQATT; CDR2 reads SNEGSKA (reference sequence). The DNA of the CDR3 is TGCAGTGCTAGTCCCCTAAGGGGAGGAAGAGAGACCCAGTACTTC. Translated: CSASPLRGGRETQYF.

As for this clone: The sample has other DNA sequences that encode this CDR3 too. V usage is TRBV19 and J usage is TRBJ1-5; 9 bases fit TRBD1. This CDR3 contains 15 residues. Unmatched junction bases numbered 7, after V lost 4 bases and J lost 6 bases. CDR1 is LNHDA and CDR2 is SQIVND in the germline V gene (reference sequence). The CDR3 loop is CASSTPGQGTQPQHF. DNA of the CDR3: TGTGCCAGTAGTACTCCGGGACAGGGTACTCAGCCCCAGCATTTT.

This clone was observed a few times. The chain is built from TRBV19 and TRBJ1-3; no firm D call. The length of the CDR3 is 13 residues. The ends were cut back, 7 bases at V and 0 bases at J, with 7 bases in the middle. CDR1 is LNHDA and CDR2 is SQIVND in the germline V gene (reference sequence). Here the CDR3 reads CASNPSSGNTIYF. DNA of the CDR3: TGTGCCAGTAATCCGAGCTCTGGAAACACCATATATTTT. Variable domain in full (rest from reference TRBV19 and TRBJ1-3): DGGITQSPKYLFRKEGQNVTLSCEQNLNHDAMYWYRQDPGQGLRLIYYSQIVNDFQKGDIAEGYSVSREKKESFPLTVTSAQKNPTAFYLCASNPSSGNTIYFGEGSWLTVV.

The chain carries TRBV18 and TRBJ2-2; TRBD2 matches at 10 bases. Germline values: CDR1 KGHSH, CDR2 LQKENI. This CDR3 region has 18 residues. V was clipped by 2 bases and J by 7 bases; unmatched bases: 13. CDR3 nucleotides: TGTGCCAGCTCACCAAATCGCGCCCTAGCGGGAGTCGGCGGGGAGCTGTTTTTT. Amino acid sequence: CASSPNRALAGVGGELFF.

This clone was counted a single time. The chain uses TRBV7-9 and TRBJ2-3; D unclear. V lost 0 bases and J 2 bases, leaving 6 bases between the germline ends. The CDR3 has 14 residues. Germline values: CDR1 SEHNR, CDR2 FQNEAQ (reference sequence). The CDR3 nucleotides read TGTGCCAGCAGCTTAGCGGCGCTCACAGATACGCAGTATTTT. It is translated as CASSLAALTDTQYF.